This T cell receptor beta chain was identified during a study of blood T cell repertoires in COVID-19. On the study more broadly: Sites across the United States, Italy and Spain contributed samples from acute and convalescent COVID-19. From T cells, B-cell-depleted T cells, or PBMCs came the material, which was cDNA or gDNA.

V lost 7 bases, J lost 3 bases, and 15 bases lay in between. Germline V gene lookup returns CDR1 KGHSH and CDR2 LQKENI. The CDR3 sequence is 14 residues long. The authors' processing: Estimation of nucleated cell counts was performed using reference gene primer amplification. Assay: immunoSEQ multiplex PCR; the TCRdb copy retains only in-frame clones and omits some. V and J calls plus clone size are reproduced from that table; the DNA served to infer D and trimming. Found here are about 48,000 clones, approximately 83% of them singletons; the top ten hold roughly 14%. The chain employs TRBV18 and TRBJ1-1; unclear D gene. The clonotype originates from a human donor in a cohort sampled during active COVID-19. The donor label of this sample is uncertain. Input material: peripheral blood. This chain's CDR3 is CASLPGRSDTEAFF. The CDR3 nucleotides are TGTGCCAGCTTGCCGGGTCGATCGGACACTGAAGCTTTCTTT.